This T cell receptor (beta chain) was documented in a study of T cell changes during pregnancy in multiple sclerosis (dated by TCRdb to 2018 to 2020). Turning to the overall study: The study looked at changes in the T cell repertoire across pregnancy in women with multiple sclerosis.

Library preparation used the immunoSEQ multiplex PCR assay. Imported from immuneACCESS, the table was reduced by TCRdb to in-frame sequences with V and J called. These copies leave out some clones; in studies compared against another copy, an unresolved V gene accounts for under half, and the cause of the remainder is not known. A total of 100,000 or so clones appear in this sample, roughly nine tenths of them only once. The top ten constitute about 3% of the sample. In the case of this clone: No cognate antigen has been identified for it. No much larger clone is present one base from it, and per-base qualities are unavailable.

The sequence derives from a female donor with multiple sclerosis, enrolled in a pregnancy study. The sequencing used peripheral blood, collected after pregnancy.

The CDR3 reads as follows: CASSVASGTGEGYTF. The sequence in DNA is TGTGCCAGCAGCGTAGCTTCCGGGACAGGGGAAGGCTACACCTTC. The receptor chain draws on TRBV9 and TRBJ1-2, with 10 bases in between that match TRBD1. V is cut back by 0 bases and J by 8 bases, with 7 bases in the junction unmatched. Looking up the germline V gene yields CDR1 SGDLS and CDR2 YYNGEE. The CDR3 runs 15 amino acids, cysteine and phenylalanine included. Only the CDR3 region is kept as DNA, spanning 45 bases read in frame from base 1.